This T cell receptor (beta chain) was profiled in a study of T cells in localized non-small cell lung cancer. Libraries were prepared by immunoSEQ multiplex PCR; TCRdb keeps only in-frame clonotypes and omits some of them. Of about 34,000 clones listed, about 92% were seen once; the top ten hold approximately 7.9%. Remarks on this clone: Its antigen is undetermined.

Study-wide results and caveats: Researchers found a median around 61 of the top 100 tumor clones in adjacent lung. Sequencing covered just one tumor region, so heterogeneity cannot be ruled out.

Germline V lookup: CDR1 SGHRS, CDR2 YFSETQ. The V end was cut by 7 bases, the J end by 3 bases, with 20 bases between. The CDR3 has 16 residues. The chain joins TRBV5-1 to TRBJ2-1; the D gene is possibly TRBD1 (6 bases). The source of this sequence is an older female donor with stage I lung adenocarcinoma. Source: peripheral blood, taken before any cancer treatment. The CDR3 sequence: CASCPSGTMGYNEQFF. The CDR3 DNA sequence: TGCGCCAGCTGTCCGTCCGGGACAATGGGCTACAATGAGCAGTTCTTC.